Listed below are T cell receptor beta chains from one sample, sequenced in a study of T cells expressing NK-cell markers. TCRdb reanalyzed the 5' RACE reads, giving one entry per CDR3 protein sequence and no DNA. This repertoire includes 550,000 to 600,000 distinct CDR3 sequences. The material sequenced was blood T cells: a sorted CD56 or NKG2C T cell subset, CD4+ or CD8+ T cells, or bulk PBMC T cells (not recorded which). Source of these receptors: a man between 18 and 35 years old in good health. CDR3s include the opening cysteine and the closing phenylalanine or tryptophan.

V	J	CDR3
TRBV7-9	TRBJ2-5	CASSKDRGSQETQYF
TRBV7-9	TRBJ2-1	CASSLAEPEQFF
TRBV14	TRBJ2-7	CASSHIGQGRRYEQYF
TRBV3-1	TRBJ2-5	CASREASGRVETQYF
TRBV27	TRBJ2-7	CASSSPGRSGRAYEQYF
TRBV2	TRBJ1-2	CASSEAPGGYTF
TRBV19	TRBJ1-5	CASSIGRPSNQPQHF
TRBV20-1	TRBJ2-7	CSARLPSGVAGTPEQYF
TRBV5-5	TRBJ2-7	CASSPRGETYEQYF
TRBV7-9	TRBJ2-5	CASSLDSGKETQYF
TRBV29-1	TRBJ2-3	CSVEQGSADTQYF
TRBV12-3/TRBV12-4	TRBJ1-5	CASSTSDAGNQPQHF
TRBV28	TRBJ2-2	CASSEGFPGELFF
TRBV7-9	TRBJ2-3	CASSWRGGQGAADTQYF
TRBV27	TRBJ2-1	CASSSTSGRTNEQFF
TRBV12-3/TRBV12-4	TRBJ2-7	CASSLGDPSSEQYF
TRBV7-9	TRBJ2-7	CASSSRLLEQYF
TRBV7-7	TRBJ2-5	CASSLGRASKETQYF
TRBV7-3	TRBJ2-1	CASSPEGTEQFF
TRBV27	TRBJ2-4	CASSFQGTGWTKNIQYF
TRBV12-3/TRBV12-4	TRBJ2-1	CASNPGWRLYNEQFF
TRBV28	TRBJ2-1	CASSLLRSPYNEQFF
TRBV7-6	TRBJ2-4	CASSLVASGSIRAKNIQYF
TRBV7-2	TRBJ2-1	CASSLLAGTSGRNEQFF
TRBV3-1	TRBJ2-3	CASSHPPGLKGTDTQYF
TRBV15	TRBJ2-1	CATSSFQREQFF